This T cell receptor beta chain was sequenced in a study of human T cells and chemical hapten exposure. Study findings and constraints: With regard to DPC sensitization, TCRs above 1 in 1000 frequency did not change.

Germline CDR1 is SGDLS and CDR2 is YYNGEE. This CDR3 has 14 residues. Trimming removed 0 bases from V and 2 bases from J, with 8 bases in between. Library preparation tagged each individual cDNA molecule with a unique molecular identifier. Authors' data handling: The number of TCRs in each sample had a median of 95,638 and spanned about 23,224 to 690,600. From the 5' RACE reads, TCRdb called clonotypes with MiXCR, one entry per CDR3 protein. TCRdb, rather than the study authors, made the V and J calls. This table holds 120,000 to 150,000 distinct CDR3 sequences, 4.1% found once. From whole blood left unfractionated, total RNA was extracted. This clonotype was counted at least ten times. What it binds is unknown.

The TCR was taken from a female donor in good health. The V and J genes are TRBV9 and TRBJ1-2, with D hard to call. The CDR3 reads CASSVGLSNYGYTF. The CDR3 coding sequence is TGTGCCAGCAGCGTAGGCCTCTCCAACTATGGCTACACCTTC.